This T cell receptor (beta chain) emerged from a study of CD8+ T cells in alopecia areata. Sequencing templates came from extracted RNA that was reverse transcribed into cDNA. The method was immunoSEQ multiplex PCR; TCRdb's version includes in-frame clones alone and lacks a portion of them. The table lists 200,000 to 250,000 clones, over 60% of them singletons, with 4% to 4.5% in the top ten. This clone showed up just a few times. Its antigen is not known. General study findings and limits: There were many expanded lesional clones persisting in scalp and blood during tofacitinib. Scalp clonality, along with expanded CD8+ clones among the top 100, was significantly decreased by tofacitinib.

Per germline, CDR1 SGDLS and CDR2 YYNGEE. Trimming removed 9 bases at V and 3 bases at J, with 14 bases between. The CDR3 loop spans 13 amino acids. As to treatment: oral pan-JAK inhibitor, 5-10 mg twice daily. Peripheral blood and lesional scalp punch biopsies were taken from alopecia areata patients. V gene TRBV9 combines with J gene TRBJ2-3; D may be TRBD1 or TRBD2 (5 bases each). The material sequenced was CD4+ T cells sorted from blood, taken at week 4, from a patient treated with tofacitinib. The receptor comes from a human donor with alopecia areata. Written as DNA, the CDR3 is TGTGCCACCCCGGGACCGTCAACAGATACGCAGTATTTT. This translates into CATPGPSTDTQYF.